The 14 T cell receptor beta chains presented below share a single source sample, sequenced in a study of T cells after yellow fever vaccination. TCRdb used MiXCR to reprocess the 5' RACE reads, holding one entry per CDR3 protein. The data contain approximately 260,000 distinct CDR3 sequences, about 5.2% of them singletons. Sequenced here: CD4+ T cells sorted from PBMCs, sampled on the day of the yellow fever booster vaccination. Receptors were obtained from a man between 18 and 29 years old who received the YFV17D yellow fever vaccine.

A few counts support this clonotype. The chain recombines TRBV6-2 or TRBV6-3 with TRBJ2-2; D gene uncertain. Germline values: CDR1 MNHEY, CDR2 SVGEGT. V was pared by 6 bases and J by 7 bases, with 9 bases between. CDR3 length equals 12 residues. The CDR3 DNA reads as TGTGCCAGCAGCCTCCGGGTCGGGGAGCTGTTTTTT. Protein sequence: CASSLRVGELFF.

In its sample, this clonotype was seen a few times. The chain is built from TRBV6-5 and TRBJ1-4; unclear D gene. Looked up from germline, CDR1 is MNHEY and CDR2 is SVGAGI. The CDR3 sequence is 14 residues long. V was trimmed by 5 bases and J by 5 bases, leaving 12 bases between them. CDR3: CASSRTILNEKLFF. The CDR3 DNA is TGTGCCAGCAGTCGGACCATTCTGAATGAAAAACTGTTTTTT.

This clonotype was recorded a few times. The V call is TRBV20-1, the J call TRBJ2-5; D unresolved. The V gene's germline CDR1 is DFQATT and CDR2 SNEGSKA (reference sequence). The CDR3 has 12 amino acids. The V and J ends lost 7 bases and 1 base respectively, with 10 bases between them. This CDR3 reads CSVRRTQETQYF. As DNA, the CDR3 is TGCAGTGTCCGACGCACCCAAGAGACCCAGTACTTC.

This clonotype was recorded at least ten times. The rearrangement joins TRBV5-5 to TRBJ1-6; 7 bases match TRBD1. The V gene's germline CDR1 is SGHKS and CDR2 YYEKEE (reference sequence). The CDR3 has 15 amino acids. With V trimmed by 0 bases and J by 7 bases, 4 bases remained unmatched. The DNA for the CDR3 is TGTGCCAGCAGCTTGGAGACAGGGTGGAATTCACCCCTCCACTTT. Translating gives CASSLETGWNSPLHF.

This clonotype appeared a few times. V usage is TRBV3-1 and J usage is TRBJ2-5, with 8 positions matching TRBD2. Germline values: CDR1 LGHDT, CDR2 YNNKEL (reference sequence). The trim removed 5 bases at V and 1 base at J, leaving 12 bases unmatched. CDR3 length: 17 residues. CDR3 in DNA: TGTGCCAGCAGCGGGGACGGGGGGGCCCCGGGCCAAGAGACCCAGTACTTC. Protein: CASSGDGGAPGQETQYF.

This clonotype was observed a handful of times. The chain joins TRBV18 to TRBJ2-5, with TRBD1 as a possible D gene (6 bases). Germline-derived CDR1 and CDR2 are KGHSH and LQKENI. This CDR3 region has 15 residues. With 0 bases removed from V and 5 bases from J, the gap between germline ends came to 13 bases. CDR3 residues: CASSPPQGRGETQYF. The CDR3 DNA follows: TGTGCCAGCTCACCACCCCAGGGGCGCGGGGAGACCCAGTACTTC.

This rearrangement joins TRBV12-3 or TRBV12-4 to TRBJ1-5, with D unclear. This CDR3 is 16 amino acids long. Trimming pared 3 bases from V and 5 bases from J, leaving 17 bases between. As DNA, the CDR3 is TGTGCCAGCAGTTTTTTGAGCCCTGTAGACCATCAGCCCCAGCATTTT. Encoded protein: CASSFLSPVDHQPQHF.

The gene calls are TRBV14 and TRBJ2-3; 10 bases agree with TRBD2. This CDR3 region has 16 residues. Trimming took 3 bases from V and 2 from J; bases not matched to a gene: 5. The germline gives CDR1 SGHDN, CDR2 FVKESK. The CDR3 loop reads CASSQGTSEHTDTQYF. CDR3 sequence (DNA): TGTGCCAGCAGCCAGGGGACTAGCGAACACACAGATACGCAGTATTTT.

In this sample, this clonotype turned up many times. The rearrangement joins TRBV6-2 or TRBV6-3 to TRBJ2-3; TRBD2 might be the D (5 bases). The CDR3 runs 12 residues. Trimming pared 2 bases from V and 5 bases from J, leaving 5 bases between. The germline gives CDR1 MNHEY, CDR2 SVGEGT. CDR3 nucleotides: TGTGCCAGCAGTTACGAGGGAGATACGCAGTATTTT. Its translation: CASSYEGDTQYF.

The chain has TRBV10-1 and TRBJ1-5, with 7 bases that match TRBD1. Germline CDR1 and CDR2: WNHNN and SYGVQD (reference sequence). The V and J ends lost 2 bases and 7 bases, in that order; junction bases with no gene match: 2. The CDR3 consists of 13 residues. CDR3 sequence reads: CASSEEQGQPQHF. CDR3 nucleotide sequence: TGCGCCAGCAGTGAGGAACAGGGGCAGCCCCAGCATTTT.

This clonotype was detected ten times or more. The chain combines TRBV7-6 with TRBJ1-5; D uncertain. V was pared by 1 base and J by 0 bases, with 10 bases between. The CDR3 length is 16 residues. The germline CDR1 and CDR2 sequences are SGHVS and FNYEAQ. CDR3 sequence reads: CASSLGTVNSNQPQHF. The DNA for the CDR3 is TGTGCCAGCAGCTTAGGGACGGTGAATAGCAATCAGCCCCAGCATTTT.

The CDR3 sequence is CASSVQQGNKDTQYF. DNA for the CDR3: TGTGCCAGCAGCGTTCAACAGGGGAATAAAGATACGCAGTATTTT. This chain connects TRBV7-2 to TRBJ2-3, with 7 bases identical to TRBD1. Unmatched junction bases numbered 10, after V lost 5 bases and J lost 5 bases. The germline CDR1 and CDR2 sequences are SGHTA and FQGNSA. The CDR3 consists of 15 residues.

This clonotype was counted ten times or more. The V gene is TRBV12-3 or TRBV12-4, the J gene TRBJ2-5, with D perhaps given as TRBD1 or TRBD2 (5 bases each). The CDR3 has 13 amino acids. V gave up 6 bases and J gave up 4 bases, with 12 bases separating them. CDR3 nucleotides: TGTGCCAGCAGCCGGGACGTCGGAGAGACCCAGTACTTC. It is translated as CASSRDVGETQYF.

The rearrangement joins TRBV6-2 or TRBV6-3 to TRBJ1-5; D might be TRBD1 (5 bases). This CDR3 has 15 amino acids. Germline assignment: CDR1 MNHEY and CDR2 SVGEGT. V lost 6 bases and J 1 base, leaving 13 bases between the germline ends. CDR3 in amino acids: CASSTLGQSNQPQHF. The CDR3, as DNA: TGTGCCAGCAGCACCCTGGGGCAGAGCAATCAGCCCCAGCATTTT.